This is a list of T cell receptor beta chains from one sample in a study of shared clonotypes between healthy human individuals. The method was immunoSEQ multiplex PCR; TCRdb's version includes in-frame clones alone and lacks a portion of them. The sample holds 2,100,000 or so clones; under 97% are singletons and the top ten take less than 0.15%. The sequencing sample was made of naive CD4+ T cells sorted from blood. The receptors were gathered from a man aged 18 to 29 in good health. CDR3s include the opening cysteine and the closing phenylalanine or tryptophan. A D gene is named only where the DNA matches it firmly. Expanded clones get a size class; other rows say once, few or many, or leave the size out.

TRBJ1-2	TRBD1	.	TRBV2	TGTGCCAGCAGTGAAACGGGAGGGGGCGATGGCTACACCTTC	CASSETGGGDGYTF
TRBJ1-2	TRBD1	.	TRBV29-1	TGCAGCGTTCCGACAGGGGCGAACTATGGCTACACCTTC	CSVPTGANYGYTF
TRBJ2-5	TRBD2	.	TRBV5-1	TGCGCCAGCAGCTTCGCGGGAGCCAGGGAGACCCAGTACTTC	CASSFAGARETQYF
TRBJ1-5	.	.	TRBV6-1	TGTGCCAGCAGTGAAGCAGGGTCCAATCAGCCCCAGCATTTT	CASSEAGSNQPQHF
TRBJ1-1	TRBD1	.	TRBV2	TGTGCCAGCAGTGAGAGGGGGCTCGTGAACACTGAAGCTTTCTTT	CASSERGLVNTEAFF
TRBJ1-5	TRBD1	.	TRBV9	TGTGCCAGCAGCGGAGGGACAGGTAGCAATCAGCCCCAGCATTTT	CASSGGTGSNQPQHF
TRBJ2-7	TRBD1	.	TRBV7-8	TGTGCCAGCAGCCCAACCGCCAGGGGGCACTCCTACGAGCAGTACTTC	CASSPTARGHSYEQYF
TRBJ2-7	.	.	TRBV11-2	TGTGCCAGCAGGTACCCCGGTACAAGGTCCTACGAGCAGTACTTC	CASRYPGTRSYEQYF
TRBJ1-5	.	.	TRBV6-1	TGTGCCAGCAGTGACCCCAGTAGAAACTTCAATCAGCCCCAGCATTTT	CASSDPSRNFNQPQHF
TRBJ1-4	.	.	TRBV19	TGTGCCAGTAGTGTCCGCCGCAACAGCGAAAAACTGTTTTTT	CASSVRRNSEKLFF
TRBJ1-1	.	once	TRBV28	TGTGCCAGCAGTTTAGTGGGGGGCTATACTGAAGCTTTCTTT	CASSLVGGYTEAFF
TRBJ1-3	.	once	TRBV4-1	TGCGCCAGCAGCCAAGCCCCGGCGCGTAACACCATATATTTT	CASSQAPARNTIYF
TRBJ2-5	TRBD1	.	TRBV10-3	TGTGCCATCAGTGACGTGACAGGGGCTCACTACCAAGAGACCCAGTACTTC	CAISDVTGAHYQETQYF
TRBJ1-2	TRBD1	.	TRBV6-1	TGTGCCAGCAGTGAAGCGGGACAGCTAGCTAACTATGGCTACACCTTC	CASSEAGQLANYGYTF
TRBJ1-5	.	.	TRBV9	TGTGCCAGCAGCGCGGGACGGAATAGCAATCAGCCCCAGCATTTT	CASSAGRNSNQPQHF
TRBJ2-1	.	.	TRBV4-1	TGCGCCAGCAGCCCGCCTCGGGGCTCCTACAATGAGCAGTTCTTC	CASSPPRGSYNEQFF
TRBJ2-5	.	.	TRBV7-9	TGTGCCAGCACTTCACCCCGGCGGGGCACCCAGTACTTC	CASTSPRRGTQYF
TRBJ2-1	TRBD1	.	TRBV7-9	TGTGCCAGTCAAATGGCTCAGGGGGCGGACAATGAGCAGTTCTTC	CASQMAQGADNEQFF
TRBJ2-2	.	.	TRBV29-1	TGCAGCGCTAGAACTTATGGCAGGGATGGGACCGGGGAGCTGTTTTTT	CSARTYGRDGTGELFF
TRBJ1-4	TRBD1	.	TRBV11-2	TGTGCCAGCAGCTTCACCGGGCGACAGGGAACTAATGAAAAACTGTTTTTT	CASSFTGRQGTNEKLFF
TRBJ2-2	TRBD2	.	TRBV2	TGTGCCAGCAGTTCAGCGGGGGCGAACACCGGGGAGCTGTTTTTT	CASSSAGANTGELFF
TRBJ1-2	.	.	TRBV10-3	TGTGCCATCAGTGAAGGATCGGGACAAGTCTATGGCTACACCTTC	CAISEGSGQVYGYTF
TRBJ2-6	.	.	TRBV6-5	TGTGCCAGCCTCGGGGCCTCTGGGGCCAACGTCCTGACTTTC	CASLGASGANVLTF
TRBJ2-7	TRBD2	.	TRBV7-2	TGTGCCAGCAGCCGGGGGGACCGATCCTACGAGCAGTACTTC	CASSRGDRSYEQYF
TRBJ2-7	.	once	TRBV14	TGTGCCAGCAGCCAATCCGGACCCGAGCAGTACTTC	CASSQSGPEQYF
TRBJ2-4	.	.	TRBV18	TGTGCCAGCTCACCGGTCCCAGGGAAAAGTCCAAACATTCAGTACTTC	CASSPVPGKSPNIQYF
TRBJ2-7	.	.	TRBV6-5	TGTGCCAGCAGTCCTGGGAACTACGAGCAGTACTTC	CASSPGNYEQYF
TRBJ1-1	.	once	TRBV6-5	TGTGCCAGCAGTTACGGATTTGGGGCGAGAACTGAAGCTTTCTTT	CASSYGFGARTEAFF
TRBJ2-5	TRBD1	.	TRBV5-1	TGCGCCAGCAGCTTGGTTACAGGGGTCCAAGAGACCCAGTACTTC	CASSLVTGVQETQYF
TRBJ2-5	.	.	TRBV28	TGTGCCAGCAGTGGAGCAGAGACCCAGTACTTC	CASSGAETQYF
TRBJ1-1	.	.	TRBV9	TGTGCCAGCAGCGTAGTCTCTGAAGCTTTCTTT	CASSVVSEAFF
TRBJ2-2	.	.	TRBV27	TGTGCCAGCAGACGCGTAGGGACCGGGGAGCTGTTTTTT	CASRRVGTGELFF
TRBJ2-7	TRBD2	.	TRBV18	TGTGCCAGCTCCCGGGGGGAAGGGGAGCAGTACTTC	CASSRGEGEQYF
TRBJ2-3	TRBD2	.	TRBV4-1	TGCGCCAGCAGCCATGTCGGGCGGGAGCATCCCACAGATACGCAGTATTTT	CASSHVGREHPTDTQYF
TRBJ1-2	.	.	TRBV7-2	TGTGCCAGCAGCCCAGACGGGACCCGCGGCTACACCTTC	CASSPDGTRGYTF
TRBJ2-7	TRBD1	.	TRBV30	TGTGCCTGGAGTACGGGACAGGGTTCCTACGAGCAGTACTTC	CAWSTGQGSYEQYF
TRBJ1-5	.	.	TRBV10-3	TGTGCCATCAGTGACGGGGTGGATGAGCCCCAGCATTTT	CAISDGVDEPQHF
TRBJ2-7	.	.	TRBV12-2	TGTGCAAGTCGCTTAGCTAAGGGTCATCGGGGGGGCTACGAGCAGTACTTC	CASRLAKGHRGGYEQYF
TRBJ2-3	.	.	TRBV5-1	TGCGCCAGCAGCTTGGCCAAGGTCACAGATACGCAGTATTTT	CASSLAKVTDTQYF